This paragraph covers one T cell receptor beta chain sequence. These data belong to a study of blood T cell repertoires in COVID-19. Study-wide background: Samples came from the United States, Italy and Spain, spanning acute and convalescent COVID-19. T cells, B-cell-depleted T cells, or PBMCs supplied cDNA or gDNA.

The Seattle patients, enrolled during active infection, were followed longitudinally. In the authors' workflow: By means of reference gene primer amplification, nucleated cell counts were estimated. Here immunoSEQ multiplex PCR was the method, and the copy in TCRdb shows in-frame clones only, minus some. V, J and clone size derive from that table, while D and trimming were established from the DNA sequence. The sample holds roughly 150,000 clones, around 79% seen once. V was cut by 3 bases and J by 4 bases, with 18 bases left in between. CDR1 and CDR2 from the germline V gene are LGHDT and YNNKEL (reference sequence). This CDR3 region has 17 residues.

The chain recombines TRBV3-1 (or the pseudogene TRBV3-2) with TRBJ2-2; possibly TRBD1 for D (5 bases). The sequencing sample was made of peripheral blood. The clonotype was recovered from a woman aged 55-69 years with COVID-19, enrolled during active disease. CDR3 residues: CASSQAQGGYGTGELFF. The CDR3 nucleotides read TGTGCCAGCAGCCAGGCCCAGGGTGGTTACGGCACCGGGGAGCTGTTTTTT.